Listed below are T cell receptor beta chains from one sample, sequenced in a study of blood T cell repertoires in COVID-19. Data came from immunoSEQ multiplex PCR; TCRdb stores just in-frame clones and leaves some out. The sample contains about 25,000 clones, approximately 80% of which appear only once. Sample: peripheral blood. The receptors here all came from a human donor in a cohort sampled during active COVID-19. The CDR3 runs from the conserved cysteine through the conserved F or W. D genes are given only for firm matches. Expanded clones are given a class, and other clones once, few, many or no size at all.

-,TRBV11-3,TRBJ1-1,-,TGTGCCAGCAGCTTAGTGGGCGAGGGTTTGAGGACTGAAGCTTTCTTT,CASSLVGEGLRTEAFF
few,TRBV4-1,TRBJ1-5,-,TGCGCCAGCAGCCAAGGCGACAGCGCCAATCAGCCCCAGCATTTT,CASSQGDSANQPQHF
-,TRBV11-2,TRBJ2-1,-,TGTGCCAGCAGCTTGACAGGTTCCAATGAGCAGTTCTTC,CASSLTGSNEQFF
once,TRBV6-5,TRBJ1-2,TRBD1,TGTGCCAGCAGGACAGGGAACGGAATCTATGGCTACACCTTC,CASRTGNGIYGYTF
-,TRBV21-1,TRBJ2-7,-,TGTGCCAGCAACAAAATTGGGGGGGCGCGGAATAAAGCCTACGAGCAGTACTTC,CASNKIGGARNKAYEQYF
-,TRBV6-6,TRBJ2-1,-,TGTGCCAGCAGTTTGCGGAACCGCAACGACAATGAGCAGTTCTTC,CASSLRNRNDNEQFF
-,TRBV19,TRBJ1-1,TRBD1,TGTGCCACCACAGGGGGCTACACTGAAGCTTTCTTT,CATTGGYTEAFF
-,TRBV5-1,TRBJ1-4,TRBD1,TGCGCCAGCAGCTTTCAGGGGGGCACTAATGAAAAACTGTTTTTT,CASSFQGGTNEKLFF
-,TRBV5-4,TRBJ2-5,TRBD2,TGTGCCAGCAGTCCCGCATTAGCGGGGGGGCAAGAGACCCAGTACTTC,CASSPALAGGQETQYF
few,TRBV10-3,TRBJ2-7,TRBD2,TGTGCCACTGCGGCCCGGGACTATACTACTTACGAGCAGTACTTC,CATAARDYTTYEQYF
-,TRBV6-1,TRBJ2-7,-,TGTGCCAGCAGTGAAAAAGACATTTCCTACGAGCAGTACTTC,CASSEKDISYEQYF
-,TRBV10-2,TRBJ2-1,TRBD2,TGCGCCAGCAGTTCCCGAGCGGGAGGATTCTACAATGAGCAGTTCTTC,CASSSRAGGFYNEQFF
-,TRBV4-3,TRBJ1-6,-,TGCGCCAGCAGCCAAGATGGCTCTTCACCCCTCCACTTT,CASSQDGSSPLHF
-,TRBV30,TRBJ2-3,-,TGTGCCTGGAGTGGGACCGACAGAGGTTACACAGATACGCAGTATTTT,CAWSGTDRGYTDTQYF
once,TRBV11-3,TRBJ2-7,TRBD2,TGTGCCAGCAGCTTAGGCCCCTTAACTAGCGGGAGGTCCCGGGACGAGCAGTACTTC,CASSLGPLTSGRSRDEQYF
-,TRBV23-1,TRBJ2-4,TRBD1,TGCGCCAGCAGTCAATCACCCACAGGGGGGACGGCCAAAAACATTCAGTACTTC,CASSQSPTGGTAKNIQYF
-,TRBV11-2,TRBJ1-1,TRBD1,TGTGCCAGCAGAGTTGGACAGGGTCTGAACACTGAAGCTTTCTTT,CASRVGQGLNTEAFF
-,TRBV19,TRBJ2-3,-,TGTGCCAGTAGTATAGATAACAGGGATACGCAGTATTTT,CASSIDNRDTQYF
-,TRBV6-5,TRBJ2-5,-,TGTGCCAGCAGTTATTACTCGGGGGAGACCCAGTACTTC,CASSYYSGETQYF
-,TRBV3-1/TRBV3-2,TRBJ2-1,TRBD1,TGTGCCAGCAGCCAAAAGCCGGTTCTTCCAGGGGGCCGTAGGGAGTTTCACAATGAGCAGTTCTTC,CASSQKPVLPGGRREFHNEQFF
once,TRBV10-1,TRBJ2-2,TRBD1,TGCGCCAGCACCGGACAGGGACTTGTTACCGGGGAGCTGTTTTTT,CASTGQGLVTGELFF
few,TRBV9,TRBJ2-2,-,TGTGCCAGCAGCGGGGCCGGGGAACAGAACACCGGGGAGCTGTTTTTT,CASSGAGEQNTGELFF
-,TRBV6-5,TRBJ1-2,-,TGTGCCAGCAGGTCGGGGAGACAGGTCAACTATGGCTACACCTTC,CASRSGRQVNYGYTF
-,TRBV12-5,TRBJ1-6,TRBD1,TGTGCTAGTGGTTTGGGGACAGGGGGTAATTCACCCCTCCACTTT,CASGLGTGGNSPLHF
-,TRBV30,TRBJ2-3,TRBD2,TGTGCCTGGAGTAGAACGGGAGGGGCAGATACGCAGTATTTT,CAWSRTGGADTQYF
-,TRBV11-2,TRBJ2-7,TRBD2,TGTGCCAGCAGCTCGACTAGCGGGGGGCCCTACGAGCAGTACTTC,CASSSTSGGPYEQYF
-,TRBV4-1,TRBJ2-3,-,TGCGCCAGCAGCCAAAGGACAGCTAGCACAGATACGCAGTATTTT,CASSQRTASTDTQYF
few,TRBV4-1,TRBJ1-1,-,TGCGCCAGCAGCCAAGAGGAGCGGAGGAACACTGAAGCTTTCTTT,CASSQEERRNTEAFF
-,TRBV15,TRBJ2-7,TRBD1,TGTGCCACCAGCAGGTTTGGGACAGGGGACGACGAGCAGTACTTC,CATSRFGTGDDEQYF